This entry concerns a single T cell receptor beta chain. Its antigen is undetermined. Profiled with immunoSEQ multiplex PCR; TCRdb holds only in-frame clones, not every one. The sample contains about 160,000 clones, approximately 80% of which appear only once. This record comes from a study of cytotoxic CD8 clonotypes in ibrutinib-treated CLL. The germline V gene has CDR1 LGHNA and CDR2 YNFKEQ. CDR3 length: 11 residues. Trimming left V 0 bases short and J 10 bases short, with 4 bases between. Study-level results: Rising at ibrutinib response, clonality subsequently fell back toward baseline at progression.

Source: PBMCs, taken after 24 months of ibrutinib treatment. The TCR was taken from a human donor with chronic lymphocytic leukemia. The rearrangement joins TRBV4-2 to TRBJ2-1; no definite D call. In DNA form, the CDR3 reads TGTGCCAGCAGCCAAGACTGGGAGCAGTTCTTC. This gives the protein CASSQDWEQFF.